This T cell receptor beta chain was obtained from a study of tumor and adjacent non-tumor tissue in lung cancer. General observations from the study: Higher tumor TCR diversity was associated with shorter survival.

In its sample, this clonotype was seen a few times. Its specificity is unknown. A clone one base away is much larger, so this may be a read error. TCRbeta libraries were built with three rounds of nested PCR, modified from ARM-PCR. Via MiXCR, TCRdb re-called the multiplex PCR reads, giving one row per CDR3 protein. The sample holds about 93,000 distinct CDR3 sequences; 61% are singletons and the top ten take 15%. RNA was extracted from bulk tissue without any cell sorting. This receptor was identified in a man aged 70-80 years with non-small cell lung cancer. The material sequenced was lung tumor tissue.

The CDR3 DNA is TGCGCCAGCAATGAGAACCCTAGCGGGGGGAGCCAAGGGCGGGCAGATACGCAGTATTTT. Residues: CASNENPSGGSQGRADTQYF. The rearrangement links TRBV10-2 to TRBJ2-3; 11 bases are shared with TRBD2. This CDR3 has 20 amino acids. CDR1 WSHSY and CDR2 SAAADI come from the germline V gene.